Shown below are 31 T cell receptor beta chains from a single sample sequenced in a study of T-cell memory formation after mild COVID-19. TCRdb called the 5' RACE reads again in MiXCR, with one record for every CDR3 protein. The sample lists some 320,000 distinct CDR3 sequences, roughly 15% occurring once. Sequencing was done on a sample of PBMCs or a T cell subset sorted from them (not recorded which). The receptors come from a man in his late teens or twenties who had mild COVID-19 (a few samples of this study predate the infection). Cell type and time point are not known.

This chain joins TRBV12-3 or TRBV12-4 and TRBJ1-2; weak D call: TRBD1 (5 bases). The length of the CDR3 is 14 residues. The ends were cut back, 6 bases at V and 8 bases at J, with 19 bases in the middle. CDR3 protein: CASSLTPSGQGYTF. In DNA, the CDR3 is TGTGCCAGCAGCCTGACCCCCTCGGGGCAAGGCTACACCTTC.

The chain combines TRBV6-6 with TRBJ2-1, with D perhaps TRBD1 (6 bases). Trimming removed 5 bases from V and 12 bases from J, with 14 bases in between. Germline V lookup: CDR1 MNHNY, CDR2 SVGAGI (reference sequence). The CDR3 spans 12 residues. In DNA, the CDR3 is TGTGCCAGCAGTCAGGACAGAGGCGGGCAGTTCTTC. The encoded protein is CASSQDRGGQFF.

The table lists this clonotype with a few counts. This chain links TRBV21-1 with TRBJ2-7; the D call of TRBD1 is as the table states it, not checked on the DNA. TRBV21-1 is a pseudogene. The CDR3 length is 17 residues. The CDR3 protein is CASSKTWDSSPHYEQYV. In DNA form, the CDR3 reads TGTGCCAGCAGCAAAACGTGGGACAGTTCTCCCCACTACGAGCAGTACGTC.

The V gene is TRBV6-2 or TRBV6-3, the J gene TRBJ2-7; weak D call: TRBD2 (5 bases). V shed 6 bases and J shed 3 bases, with 15 bases lying between them. Germline lookup yields CDR1 MNHEY and CDR2 SVGEGT. The CDR3 is made up of 14 amino acids. In DNA, the CDR3 is TGTGCCAGCAGCACCCGGAGGTGGGGCTACGAGCAGTACTTC. As protein: CASSTRRWGYEQYF.

The sample holds a few counts of this clonotype. The CDR3: CASRTGVLSEQYV. DNA for the CDR3: TGTGCCAGCCGAACAGGGGTCCTGAGCGAGCAGTACGTC. This chain joins TRBV6-6 and TRBJ2-7; 7 bases line up with TRBD1. The CDR3 has 13 residues. Germline trimming cut 8 bases from V and 6 bases from J; bases unmatched to any gene: 10. Germline CDR1 and CDR2: MNHNY and SVGAGI (reference sequence).

This clonotype showed up just a few times. The chain has TRBV7-9 and TRBJ1-5; D might be TRBD1 (5 bases). Trimming pared 7 bases from V and 2 bases from J, leaving 30 bases between. The CDR3 has 20 residues. Germline CDR1 is SEHNR and CDR2 is FQNEAQ (reference sequence). The CDR3 coding sequence is TGTGCCAGCACCTTCTACCCCGGGACGCCGCGAGAACGGGGCAATCAGCCCCAGCATTTT. Its translation is CASTFYPGTPRERGNQPQHF.

This clonotype was seen more than once but under ten times. The rearrangement uses TRBV7-8 and TRBJ2-1, with D unresolved. The CDR3 runs to 14 residues. Trimming left V 6 bases short and J 3 bases short, with 12 bases between. CDR1 and CDR2 from the germline V gene are SGHVS and FQNEAQ. CDR3 residues: CASSSQTHYNEQFF. CDR3 DNA sequence: TGTGCCAGCAGTTCCCAGACGCACTACAATGAGCAGTTCTTC.

V gene TRBV9 combines with J gene TRBJ2-1; D gene unclear. V gave up 1 base and J gave up 8 bases, with 10 bases separating them. The CDR3 has 13 amino acids. Germline values: CDR1 SGDLS, CDR2 YYNGEE. The CDR3 sequence is CASSVRVPDEQFF. The CDR3 DNA reads TGTGCCAGCAGCGTAAGGGTCCCTGATGAGCAGTTCTTC.

This chain connects TRBV5-1 to TRBJ2-3; possible D gene TRBD2, 5 bases. CDR3 size: 13 residues. The V end lost 4 bases, the J end lost 6 bases, and 12 bases lay between the germline ends. The germline V gene encodes CDR1 SGHRS and CDR2 YFSETQ. The DNA of the CDR3 is TGCGCCAGCAGCCCGGACTGGGCGGATACGCAGTATTTT. Residues: CASSPDWADTQYF.

The chain uses TRBV20-1 and TRBJ2-1; D perhaps matches TRBD1 (5 bases). Trimming stripped 5 bases from V and 5 bases from J, with 19 bases between. Germline V gives CDR1 DFQATT, CDR2 SNEGSKA (reference sequence). The CDR3 consists of 15 residues. The CDR3 nucleotides read TGCAGTGCTCCACGGACACCAGGGCCAGACAATGAGCAGTTCTTC. As protein: CSAPRTPGPDNEQFF.

This clonotype was recorded a few times. The chain is built from TRBV5-1 and TRBJ2-2, with D possibly being TRBD1 (6 bases). The V and J ends lost 4 bases and 7 bases respectively, with 32 bases between them. CDR3 size: 20 residues. Germline loops: CDR1 SGHRS, CDR2 YFSETQ. The CDR3 here is CASSPRDNGIFASTGGELFF. The CDR3 DNA follows: TGCGCCAGCAGCCCCCGGGACAATGGGATTTTCGCCTCAACGGGCGGGGAGCTGTTTTTT.

This clonotype has only a few counts. This chain joins TRBV18 and TRBJ2-7; the D is unclear. Trimming took 3 bases from V and 5 from J, leaving 11 bases between them. The CDR3 is 13 amino acids. Germline CDR1 reads KGHSH; CDR2 reads LQKENI. CDR3 in amino acids: CASSPLDGDEQYF. The CDR3 DNA reads TGTGCCAGCTCACCCCTGGACGGTGACGAGCAGTACTTC.

This clonotype was seen more than once but under ten times. The chain employs TRBV4-2 and TRBJ2-7, with D possibly matching TRBD2 (6 bases). CDR1 is LGHNA, CDR2 YNFKEQ, per germline. The CDR3 loop spans 17 amino acids. V lost 0 bases to trimming and J lost 5 bases, with 20 bases between them. In nucleotides, the CDR3 is TGTGCCAGCAGCCAAGAGTGGGAGACGGGGGAAATCCACGAGCAGTACTTC. Translating gives CASSQEWETGEIHEQYF.

The rearrangement uses TRBV7-2 and TRBJ1-4; 9 bases match TRBD1. The CDR3 loop spans 14 amino acids. Losses at the gene ends were 1 base for V and 10 bases for J; bases not matched to a gene: 4. The germline gives CDR1 SGHTA, CDR2 FQGNSA. The CDR3 sequence is CASSLGDRVSKLFF. The CDR3 DNA reads TGTGCCAGCAGCTTAGGGGACAGGGTGTCAAAACTGTTTTTT.

The J gene is TRBJ2-1, the V gene TRBV2; TRBD1 matches at 8 bases. This CDR3 comprises 15 residues. V trimming: 5 bases; J trimming: 7 bases; junction bases outside the gene matches: 10. Per the germline V gene, CDR1 is SNHLY and CDR2 is FYNNEI. CDR3 region: CASSTAGQGSNEQFF. The DNA of the CDR3 is TGTGCCAGCAGTACCGCCGGACAGGGTAGTAATGAGCAGTTCTTC. The whole variable domain, remainder taken from reference TRBV2 and TRBJ2-1, is EPEVTQTPSHQVTQMGQEVILRCVPISNHLYFYWYRQILGQKVEFLVSFYNNEISEKSEIFDDQFSVERPDGSNFTLKIRSTKLEDSAMYFCASSTAGQGSNEQFFGPGTRLTVL.

The genes are TRBV4-2 and TRBJ1-3; D is perhaps TRBD1 (6 bases). Germline loops: CDR1 LGHNA, CDR2 YNFKEQ. The CDR3 sequence is 19 residues long. V was trimmed by 0 bases and J by 3 bases, leaving 21 bases between them. CDR3 nucleotide sequence: TGTGCCAGCAGCCAAGATCGGGCAGGGAGGGGGTTTAGTGGAAACACCATATATTTT. Its protein product is CASSQDRAGRGFSGNTIYF.

V gene TRBV7-7 combines with J gene TRBJ2-1; D is unresolved. The CDR3 loop spans 13 amino acids. Between the trimmed V and J ends, which lost 4 bases and 5 bases, there was a span of 9 bases. CDR1 is SSHAT, CDR2 FNYEAQ, per germline (reference sequence). The CDR3: CASSYSENNEQFF. The CDR3 DNA reads as TGTGCCAGCAGCTACTCCGAGAACAATGAGCAGTTCTTC.

V usage is TRBV19 and J usage is TRBJ2-4; weak D call: TRBD2 (5 bases). This CDR3 is built from 14 residues. Trimming took off 6 bases at V and 2 bases at J, with 11 bases between the two ends. Germline CDR1 reads LNHDA; CDR2 reads SQIVND (reference sequence). The CDR3 nucleotides are TGTGCCAGTAGGAGGGATTTGTCCAAAAACATTCAGTACTTC. This translates into CASRRDLSKNIQYF.

Only a few counts were recorded for this clonotype. The chain is built from TRBV25-1 and TRBJ2-1; weak D call: TRBD2 (7 bases). From germline, CDR1 is MGHDK and CDR2 SYGVNS. The CDR3 spans 15 residues. Trimming took 4 bases from V and 6 from J, leaving 16 bases between them. This CDR3 reads CASSVGGRLTNEQFF. CDR3 coding DNA: TGTGCCAGCAGTGTGGGGGGGCGTTTGACCAATGAGCAGTTCTTC.

V and J are TRBV6-5 and TRBJ2-6; TRBD2 might be the D (5 bases). Germline CDR1 MNHEY, CDR2 SVGAGI. The germline V and J ends were trimmed by 3 bases and 4 bases, with 7 bases remaining between them. The CDR3 length is 14 residues. In nucleotides, the CDR3 is TGTGCCAGCAGTTATCCGGGAGGGGCCAACGTCCTGACTTTC. It yields the protein CASSYPGGANVLTF.

This clonotype was detected only a few times. The chain combines TRBV9 with TRBJ1-6; no definite D call. Germline lookup yields CDR1 SGDLS and CDR2 YYNGEE. V lost 0 bases to trimming and J lost 8 bases, with 12 bases between them. This CDR3 spans 15 amino acids. The CDR3 here is CASSVEGKRDSPLHF. DNA of the CDR3: TGTGCCAGCAGCGTAGAGGGTAAAAGGGATTCACCCCTCCACTTT.

The chain uses TRBV20-1 and TRBJ1-6, with a weak D call TRBD1 (5 bases). Trimming took 3 bases from V and 0 from J, leaving 6 bases between them. Germline loops: CDR1 DFQATT, CDR2 SNEGSKA (reference sequence). There are 14 residues in the CDR3. The CDR3 loop reads CSASQGSYNSPLHF. CDR3 in DNA: TGCAGTGCTAGTCAGGGCTCCTATAATTCACCCCTCCACTTT.

This clonotype was detected ten times or more. The chain uses TRBV5-1 and TRBJ2-5; D is unclear. The ends were cut back, 0 bases at V and 5 bases at J, with 11 bases in the middle. Germline V gene lookup returns CDR1 SGHRS and CDR2 YFSETQ. The CDR3 length is 14 residues. In nucleotides, the CDR3 is TGCGCCAGCAGCTTGGATTCCGGGTTCGAGACCCAGTACTTC. Its translation: CASSLDSGFETQYF.

The sample holds many counts of this clonotype. The chain is built from TRBV5-1 and TRBJ2-2, with D unresolved. V was cut by 2 bases and J by 1 base, with 6 bases left in between. There are 14 residues in the CDR3. Germline loops: CDR1 SGHRS, CDR2 YFSETQ. For the CDR3, the DNA is TGCGCCAGCAGCTTCGCCAAGAACACCGGGGAGCTGTTTTTT. Translation gives CASSFAKNTGELFF.

This clonotype was seen more than once but under ten times. The genes are TRBV12-3 or TRBV12-4 and TRBJ2-5; D possibly corresponds to TRBD1 (5 bases). The CDR3 runs to 15 residues. The ends were cut back, 3 bases at V and 1 base at J, with 12 bases in the middle. The CDR3: CASSLGLKVQETQYF. In DNA, the CDR3 is TGTGCCAGCAGTTTGGGGCTGAAGGTCCAAGAGACCCAGTACTTC.

In this sample, this clonotype turned up many times. The rearrangement uses TRBV6-1 and TRBJ2-1; 7 bases agree with TRBD1. Germline V CDR1 and CDR2: MNHNS, SASEGT. This CDR3 comprises 14 residues. Losses at the gene ends were 6 bases for V and 5 bases for J; bases not matched to a gene: 7. CDR3 DNA: TGTGCCAGCAGAAGGGACAGTTTGGACAATGAGCAGTTCTTC. Its translation is CASRRDSLDNEQFF.

The rearrangement links TRBV4-1 to TRBJ2-1, with a possible D match to TRBD2 (5 bases). The V end was cut by 1 base, the J end by 5 bases, with 9 bases between. Germline CDR1 MGHRA, CDR2 YSYEKL. This CDR3 comprises 14 residues. CDR3 loop: CASSQGTQHNEQFF. CDR3 sequence (DNA): TGCGCCAGCAGCCAAGGGACTCAACACAATGAGCAGTTCTTC.

This clonotype was recorded a few times. This chain links TRBV20-1 with TRBJ2-7; D possibly corresponds to TRBD2 (5 bases). Germline V gives CDR1 DFQATT, CDR2 SNEGSKA (reference sequence). Trimming pared 1 base from V and 0 bases from J, leaving 7 bases between. This CDR3 is built from 13 residues. CDR3 nucleotide sequence: TGCAGTGCTAGAGTAGAGGGCTCCTACGAGCAGTACGTC. This sequence encodes CSARVEGSYEQYV.

The chain uses TRBV6-2 or TRBV6-3 and TRBJ2-7; a weak D match, TRBD2 (7 bases). Germline lookup yields CDR1 MNHEY and CDR2 SVGEGT. CDR3 length: 15 residues. Trimming left V 5 bases short and J 0 bases short, with 14 bases between. The CDR3 spells CASSDPRGASYEQYV. The CDR3 bases are TGTGCCAGCAGTGACCCCCGGGGGGCCTCCTACGAGCAGTACGTC.

The rearrangement uses TRBV30 and TRBJ1-5; D uncertain. V lost 1 base and J 1 base, leaving 5 bases between the germline ends. The CDR3 length is 13 residues. CDR1 and CDR2 from the germline V gene are GTSNPN and SVGIG (reference sequence). CDR3: CAWSEMSNQPQHF. The CDR3 DNA is TGTGCCTGGAGTGAGATGAGCAATCAGCCCCAGCATTTT.

This clonotype was counted only a few times. The chain joins TRBV6-5 to TRBJ1-2; a possible D gene is TRBD1 (6 bases). This CDR3 region has 15 residues. The V end was cut by 5 bases, the J end by 2 bases, with 15 bases between. Germline CDR1 and CDR2: MNHEY and SVGAGI. CDR3 sequence: CASSPRRTVNYGYTF. The CDR3, as DNA: TGTGCCAGCAGTCCGAGGCGGACAGTCAACTATGGCTACACCTTC.